This record looks at one T cell receptor (beta chain) sequence and its context. Its specificity is unknown. The sample belongs to a study of cytomegalovirus exposure and HLA in healthy donors. Study-wide background: Out of 150 million to 200 million T cells, an earlier analysis found some 120 million unique TCR beta sequences in total. Study outcomes and limitations: Across donors, presence/absence analyses took sequencing depth to be roughly uniform. Researchers catalogued 164 TCR beta chains as cytomegalovirus-associated. Later analysis identified 16,000 or so TCR beta sequences associated with HLA alleles, using a false discovery rate threshold of 0.05.

This PCR relied on a set of 60 Vbeta primers and 13 Jbeta primers. Assay used: immunoSEQ multiplex PCR; TCRdb lists only in-frame clones, some missing. This sample has roughly 120,000 clones, with 75% found just once. The CDR3 sequence is 14 residues long. From germline, CDR1 is SNHLY and CDR2 FYNNEI. With V trimmed by 7 bases and J by 3 bases, 7 bases remained unmatched. Sequencing used PBMCs. The J gene is TRBJ1-1, the V gene TRBV2, with 8 bases lining up with TRBD1. This receptor was taken from a woman under 30 in good health and CMV-seronegative. In DNA, the CDR3 is TGTGCCAGCACAATTTACAGGGGGGACACTGAAGCTTTCTTT. Its protein is CASTIYRGDTEAFF.